This TCR beta chain was sequenced during a study of cytomegalovirus exposure and HLA in healthy donors. The assay was immunoSEQ multiplex PCR, and TCRdb's table has in-frame clones only and misses some. Here the sample spans about 56,000 clones, 89% being singletons. Germline V gene data show CDR1 as MRHNA and CDR2 as SNTAGT. The CDR3 loop spans 15 amino acids. Unmatched junction bases numbered 0, after V lost 0 bases and J lost 3 bases. Sequencing was done on a sample of PBMCs. The receptor was derived from a woman between 18 and 30 years old in good health and CMV-seronegative. V is TRBV6-4 and J is TRBJ2-1; 9 positions agree with TRBD1. The CDR3 sequence is CASSDSTGGYNEQFF. The CDR3 region has the DNA TGTGCCAGCAGTGACTCGACAGGGGGCTACAATGAGCAGTTCTTC.